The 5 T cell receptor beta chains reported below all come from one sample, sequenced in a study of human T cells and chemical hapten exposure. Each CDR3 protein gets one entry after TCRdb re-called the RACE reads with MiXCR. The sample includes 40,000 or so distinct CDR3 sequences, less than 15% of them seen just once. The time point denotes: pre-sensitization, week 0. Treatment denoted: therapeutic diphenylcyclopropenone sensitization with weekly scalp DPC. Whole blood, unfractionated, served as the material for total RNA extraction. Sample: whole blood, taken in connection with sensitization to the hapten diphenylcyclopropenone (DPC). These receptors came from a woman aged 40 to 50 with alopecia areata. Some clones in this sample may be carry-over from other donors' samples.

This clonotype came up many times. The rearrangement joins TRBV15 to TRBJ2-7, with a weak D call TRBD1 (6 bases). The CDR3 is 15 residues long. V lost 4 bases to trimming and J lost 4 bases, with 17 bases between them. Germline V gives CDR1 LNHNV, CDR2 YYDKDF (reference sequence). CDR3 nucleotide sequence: TGTGCCACCAGCAAAAGAACAGGGACGTTGTACGAGCAGTACTTC. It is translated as CATSKRTGTLYEQYF.

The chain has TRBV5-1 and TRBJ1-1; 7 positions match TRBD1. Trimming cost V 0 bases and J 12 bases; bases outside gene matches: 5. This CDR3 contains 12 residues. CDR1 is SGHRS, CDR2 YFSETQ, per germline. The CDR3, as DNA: TGCGCCAGCAGCTTGGAGACAGGGCGGACTTTCTTT. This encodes CASSLETGRTFF. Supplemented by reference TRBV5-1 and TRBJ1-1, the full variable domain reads KAGVTQTPRYLIKTRGQQVTLSCSPISGHRSVSWYQQTPGQGLQFLFEYFSETQRNKGNFPGRFSGRQFSNSRSEMNVSTLELGDSALYLCASSLETGRTFFGQGTRLTVV.

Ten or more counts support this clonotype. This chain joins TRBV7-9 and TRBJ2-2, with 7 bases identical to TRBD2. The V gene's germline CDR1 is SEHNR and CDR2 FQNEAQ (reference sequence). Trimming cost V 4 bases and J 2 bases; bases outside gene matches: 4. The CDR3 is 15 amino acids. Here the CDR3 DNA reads TGTGCCAGCAGCTGGGGGGGACTAAACACCGGGGAGCTGTTTTTT. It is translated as CASSWGGLNTGELFF.

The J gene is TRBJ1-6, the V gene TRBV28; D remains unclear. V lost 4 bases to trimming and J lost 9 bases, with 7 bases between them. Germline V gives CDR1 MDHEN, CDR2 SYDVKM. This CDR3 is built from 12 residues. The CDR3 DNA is TGTGCCAGCAGTTCTCCCACTTCACCCCTCCACTTT. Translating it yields CASSSPTSPLHF.

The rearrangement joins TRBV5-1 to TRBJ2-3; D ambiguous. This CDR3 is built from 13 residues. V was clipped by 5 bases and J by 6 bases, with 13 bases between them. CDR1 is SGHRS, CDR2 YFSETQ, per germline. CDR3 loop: CASSSGLTDTQYF. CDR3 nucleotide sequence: TGCGCCAGCAGTTCCGGGCTAACGGATACGCAGTATTTT.